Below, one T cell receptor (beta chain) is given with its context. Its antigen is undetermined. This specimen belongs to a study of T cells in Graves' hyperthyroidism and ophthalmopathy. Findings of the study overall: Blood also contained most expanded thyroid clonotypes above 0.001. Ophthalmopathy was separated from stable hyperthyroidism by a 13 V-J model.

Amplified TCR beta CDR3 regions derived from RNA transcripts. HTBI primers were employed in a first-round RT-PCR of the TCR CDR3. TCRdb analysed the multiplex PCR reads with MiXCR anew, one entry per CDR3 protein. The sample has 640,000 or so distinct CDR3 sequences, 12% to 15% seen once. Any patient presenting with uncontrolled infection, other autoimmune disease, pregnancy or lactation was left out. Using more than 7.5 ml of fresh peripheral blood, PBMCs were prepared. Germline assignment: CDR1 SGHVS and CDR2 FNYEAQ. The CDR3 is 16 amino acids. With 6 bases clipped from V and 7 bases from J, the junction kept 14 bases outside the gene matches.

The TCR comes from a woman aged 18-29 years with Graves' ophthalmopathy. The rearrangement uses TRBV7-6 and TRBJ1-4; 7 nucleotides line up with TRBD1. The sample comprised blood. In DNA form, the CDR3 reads TGTGCCAGCAGGCCCCGGTACGGACAGGACGGTGAAAAACTGTTTTTT. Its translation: CASRPRYGQDGEKLFF. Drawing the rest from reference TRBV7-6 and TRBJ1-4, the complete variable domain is GAGVSQSPRYKVTKRGQDVALRCDPISGHVSLYWYRQALGQGPEFLTYFNYEAQQDKSGLPNDRFSAERPEGSISTLTIQRTEQRDSAMYRCASRPRYGQDGEKLFFGSGTQLSVL.